What follows is one T cell receptor (beta chain) and its context. This record comes from a study of CD4+ T cells in melanoma. Profiling relied on immunoSEQ multiplex PCR, and the TCRdb table lists in-frame clones only, not all of them. The table has around 50,000 clones, 89% seen once. This CDR3 spans 14 amino acids. Germline CDR1 SGHDT, CDR2 YYEEEE. Losses at the gene ends were 3 bases for V and 6 bases for J; bases not matched to a gene: 5. The sequencing input was peripheral blood. The V and J genes are TRBV5-6 and TRBJ2-2; TRBD2 agrees at 7 bases. The origin of this receptor is a human donor with melanoma. The CDR3 DNA reads as TGTGCCAGCAGCTCGAGACTAGCTGCCGGGGAGCTGTTTTTT. Amino acids: CASSSRLAAGELFF.